This entry lists 22 T cell receptor beta chains sequenced from one sample in a study of T cell clonotyping in hematopoietic cell transplantation. Here immunoSEQ multiplex PCR was the method, and the copy in TCRdb shows in-frame clones only, minus some. This table holds around 14,000 clones, around 94% found once. The source material was PBMCs, sampled 30 days after allogeneic stem cell transplant. The receptors here all came from a male patient over 55 who had an allogeneic stem cell transplant from an unrelated donor, so the T cells may come from the graft donor. Some clones in this sample may be carry-over from other donors' samples.

The rearrangement uses TRBV2 and TRBJ2-3; D not resolved. The CDR3 runs to 12 residues. The V and J ends lost 6 bases and 2 bases respectively, with 6 bases between them. Germline V gives CDR1 SNHLY, CDR2 FYNNEI. Here the CDR3 reads CASSTYTDTQYF. In DNA, the CDR3 is TGTGCCAGCAGCACTTACACAGATACGCAGTATTTT.

The chain has TRBV6-1 and TRBJ1-2, with 10 positions matching TRBD1. Per the germline V gene, CDR1 is MNHNS and CDR2 is SASEGT. Germline trimming cut 3 bases from V and 6 bases from J; bases unmatched to any gene: 7. The CDR3 covers 15 residues. As DNA, the CDR3 is TGTGCCAGCAGTGACCCCGGGACAGGGGTCAATGGCTACACCTTC. It encodes CASSDPGTGVNGYTF.

This chain uses TRBV28 with TRBJ1-2; TRBD1 aligns across 7 bases. CDR3 length equals 16 residues. Germline CDR1 and CDR2: MDHEN and SYDVKM. V shed 4 bases, J shed 2 bases, and the junction held 10 bases outside the gene matches. The CDR3 is CASSSRNRGSNYGYTF. The CDR3 DNA reads as TGTGCCAGCAGTTCTCGAAACAGGGGCTCCAACTATGGCTACACCTTC.

The rearrangement links TRBV2 to TRBJ2-1; 10 bases align to TRBD2. The CDR3 loop spans 14 amino acids. From germline, CDR1 is SNHLY and CDR2 FYNNEI. V lost 6 bases to trimming and J lost 8 bases; unmatched junction nucleotides: 7. Here the CDR3 reads CASRVAGGRDEQFF. The CDR3 nucleotides are TGTGCCAGCAGGGTAGCGGGGGGACGCGATGAGCAGTTCTTC.

The gene calls are TRBV5-1 and TRBJ2-6; perhaps TRBD2 as D (5 bases). CDR1 and CDR2 from the germline V gene are SGHRS and YFSETQ. The CDR3 sequence is 18 residues long. V was shortened by 0 bases and J by 0 bases, with 13 bases between the two germline ends. The CDR3 coding sequence is TGCGCCAGCAGCTTGGCAGGACGGAGGAGCTCTGGGGCCAACGTCCTGACTTTC. Its protein is CASSLAGRRSSGANVLTF.

The J gene is TRBJ2-3, the V gene TRBV7-2; perhaps TRBD1 as D (5 bases). V lost 3 bases and J lost 4, with 14 bases in between. There are 15 residues in the CDR3. The germline gives CDR1 SGHTA, CDR2 FQGNSA. Here the CDR3 DNA reads TGTGCCAGCAGCTTTCGTTCCATGGGGCCAGATACGCAGTATTTT. Its translation: CASSFRSMGPDTQYF.

This chain joins TRBV6-5 and TRBJ2-5; TRBD1 agrees at 7 bases. With 10 bases clipped from V and 1 base from J, the junction kept 12 bases outside the gene matches. This CDR3 contains 15 residues. CDR1 is MNHEY and CDR2 is SVGAGI in the germline V gene. CDR3 sequence: CATTSISGGQETQYF. The CDR3 coding sequence is TGTGCCACCACCTCGATCTCAGGGGGCCAAGAGACCCAGTACTTC.

The CDR3 is CASSTGTEAETQYF. The CDR3 DNA is TGTGCCAGCAGCACCGGGACAGAAGCAGAGACCCAGTACTTC. V and J are TRBV5-4 and TRBJ2-5; 7 bases fit TRBD1. Trimming cost V 4 bases and J 4 bases; bases outside gene matches: 7. Germline V CDR1 and CDR2: SGHNT, YYREEE (reference sequence). The CDR3 consists of 14 residues.

This rearrangement joins TRBV5-5 to TRBJ1-1; a weak D match, TRBD1 (6 bases). This CDR3 spans 12 amino acids. Looked up from germline, CDR1 is SGHKS and CDR2 is YYEKEE (reference sequence). V was pared by 7 bases and J by 1 base, with 8 bases between. CDR3 coding DNA: TGTGCCAGCCGGACAGCGAACACTGAAGCTTTCTTT. It yields the protein CASRTANTEAFF.

The J gene is TRBJ1-4, the V gene TRBV7-2; D is undetermined. Germline V gene sequence: CDR1 SGHTA, CDR2 FQGNSA. The germline V and J ends were trimmed by 1 base and 10 bases, with 10 bases remaining between them. The CDR3 is 13 residues long. The CDR3: CASSLGASGKLFF. As DNA, the CDR3 is TGTGCCAGCAGCTTAGGGGCTTCGGGAAAACTGTTTTTT. Complete variable domain (other parts from reference TRBV7-2 and TRBJ1-4): GAGVSQSPSNKVTEKGKDVELRCDPISGHTALYWYRQSLGQGLEFLIYFQGNSAPDKSGLPSDRFSAERTGGSVSTLTIQRTQQEDSAVYLCASSLGASGKLFFGSGTQLSVL.

V is TRBV19 and J is TRBJ1-5; a weak D match, TRBD1 (6 bases). Germline values: CDR1 LNHDA, CDR2 SQIVND (reference sequence). The CDR3 is 13 residues long. The V end was cut by 3 bases, the J end by 7 bases, with 10 bases between. CDR3 bases: TGTGCCAGTAGTATTCAGGGGATCCAGCCCCAGCATTTT. Translating gives CASSIQGIQPQHF. Drawing the rest from reference TRBV19 and TRBJ1-5, the complete variable domain is DGGITQSPKYLFRKEGQNVTLSCEQNLNHDAMYWYRQDPGQGLRLIYYSQIVNDFQKGDIAEGYSVSREKKESFPLTVTSAQKNPTAFYLCASSIQGIQPQHFGDGTRLSIL.

The chain uses TRBV23-1 and TRBJ2-7; D may match TRBD1 or TRBD2 (5 bases each). TRBV23-1 has ORF status, its function being uncertain. The CDR3 length is 14 residues. Trimming removed 6 bases at V and 1 base at J, with 13 bases between. In DNA, the CDR3 is TGCGCCAGCAGCACGGGACGTCTTTCCTACGAGCAGTACTTC. Translating gives CASSTGRLSYEQYF.

DNA of the CDR3: TGTGCCAGTAGTATCTCTTCCAGGGGTAGCACAGATACGCAGTATTTT. Amino acids: CASSISSRGSTDTQYF. The rearrangement links TRBV19 to TRBJ2-3; the D gene is possibly TRBD1 (6 bases). Between the trimmed V and J ends, which lost 3 bases and 0 bases, there was a span of 13 bases. CDR1 and CDR2 from the germline V gene are LNHDA and SQIVND (reference sequence). CDR3 length equals 16 residues.

In DNA, the CDR3 is TGTGCCAGCAGTGGGGGGGGTCCACCGGGCGAAGCTTTCTTT. Translated: CASSGGGPPGEAFF. The V gene is TRBV28, the J gene TRBJ1-1; tentative D call: TRBD1 (5 bases). This CDR3 is 14 amino acids long. V was trimmed by 5 bases and J by 8 bases, leaving 18 bases between them. Per germline, CDR1 MDHEN and CDR2 SYDVKM.

The V and J genes are TRBV30 and TRBJ1-5, with D unresolved. CDR1 and CDR2 (germline): GTSNPN, SVGIG (reference sequence). The CDR3 totals 15 residues. V was clipped by 2 bases and J by 3 bases, with 14 bases between them. This CDR3 reads CAWSTGGNDNQPQHF. The DNA for the CDR3 is TGTGCCTGGAGTACTGGTGGGAATGACAATCAGCCCCAGCATTTT.

V and J are TRBV7-2 and TRBJ2-5, with D uncertain. Germline V gene lookup returns CDR1 SGHTA and CDR2 FQGNSA. V lost 3 bases to trimming and J lost 10 bases, with 18 bases between them. There are 14 residues in the CDR3. CDR3: CASSLAARLDVQYF. The CDR3 DNA sequence: TGTGCCAGCAGCTTGGCTGCCAGGCTGGATGTCCAGTACTTC.

The rearrangement uses TRBV10-3 and TRBJ1-1, with D hard to call. CDR1 ENHRY and CDR2 SYGVKD come from the germline V gene. This CDR3 region has 14 residues. Trimming removed 7 bases at V and 0 bases at J, with 12 bases between. The CDR3 loop is CAIKPSTMNTEAFF. The CDR3 nucleotides are TGTGCCATCAAACCATCCACGATGAACACTGAAGCTTTCTTT.

The V and J genes are TRBV6-5 and TRBJ1-4, with a possible D match to TRBD1 (6 bases). Germline V lookup: CDR1 MNHEY, CDR2 SVGAGI. The CDR3 loop spans 14 amino acids. The ends were cut back, 6 bases at V and 4 bases at J, with 12 bases in the middle. The CDR3 nucleotides read TGTGCCAGCAGAAGACAGGAGCATAATGAAAAACTGTTTTTT. It codes for CASRRQEHNEKLFF.

The J gene is TRBJ2-1, the V gene TRBV19; 7 bases align to TRBD2. The CDR3 loop spans 14 amino acids. Germline lookup yields CDR1 LNHDA and CDR2 SQIVND (reference sequence). V lost 5 bases and J lost 4; bases outside the gene matches: 5. CDR3 sequence reads: CASSPRGDYNEQFF. CDR3 in DNA: TGTGCCAGTAGTCCCCGGGGGGATTACAATGAGCAGTTCTTC.

The chain uses TRBV27 and TRBJ1-1; TRBD1 aligns across 7 bases. The CDR3 consists of 14 residues. Germline V gene lookup returns CDR1 MNHEY and CDR2 SMNVEV (reference sequence). The V gene end was trimmed by 3 bases and the J gene end by 5 bases; junction bases not matched to a gene: 6. The CDR3 protein is CASSFSRGNTEAFF. CDR3 DNA sequence: TGTGCCAGCAGTTTCAGCAGGGGGAATACTGAAGCTTTCTTT.

Points on this clone: The germline gene is not matched at one end of the junction; a read error may be the cause. The CDR3 sequence: CASSFSYTDTQYF. DNA for the CDR3: TGTGCTAGCAGCTTCTCATACACAGATACGCAGTATTTT. This chain links TRBV7-7 with TRBJ2-3; D call uncertain. Germline values: CDR1 SSHAT, CDR2 FNYEAQ (reference sequence). This CDR3 is 13 amino acids long.

The chain couples TRBV28 to TRBJ1-2; D gene uncertain. Trimming cost V 6 bases and J 0 bases, with 5 bases left between them. The CDR3 consists of 12 residues. CDR1 is MDHEN and CDR2 is SYDVKM in the germline V gene. The CDR3 spells CASRASNYGYTF. For the CDR3, the DNA is TGTGCCAGCAGGGCCTCTAACTATGGCTACACCTTC.